This paragraph reports one TCR beta chain. Trimming removed 0 bases from V and 0 bases from J, with 15 bases in between. CDR1 SGHDT and CDR2 YYEEEE come from the germline V gene. The CDR3 has 17 amino acids. The data were taken from a study of blood T cell repertoires in COVID-19. Study summary: The United States, Italy and Spain were the sources of the acute and convalescent COVID-19 samples. T cells, B-cell-depleted T cells, or PBMCs provided the cDNA or gDNA that served as material.

Original handling: Nucleated cell number was recorded as an estimate derived from reference gene primer amplification. Repertoires were generated with immunoSEQ multiplex PCR, while TCRdb's copy carries only in-frame clones and drops some. V and J calls and clone size are given by that table; D and trimming were obtained from the DNA. Of some 120,000 clones in the sample, less than 90% were seen once. The J gene is TRBJ1-2, the V gene TRBV5-6; no clear D. The source material was peripheral blood. This TCR was recovered from a man aged 65 to 79 with acute or convalescent COVID-19. The CDR3 nucleotides are TGTGCCAGCAGCTTGGCCCTTAAGAGTTTAGCTAACTATGGCTACACCTTC. Its translation is CASSLALKSLANYGYTF.